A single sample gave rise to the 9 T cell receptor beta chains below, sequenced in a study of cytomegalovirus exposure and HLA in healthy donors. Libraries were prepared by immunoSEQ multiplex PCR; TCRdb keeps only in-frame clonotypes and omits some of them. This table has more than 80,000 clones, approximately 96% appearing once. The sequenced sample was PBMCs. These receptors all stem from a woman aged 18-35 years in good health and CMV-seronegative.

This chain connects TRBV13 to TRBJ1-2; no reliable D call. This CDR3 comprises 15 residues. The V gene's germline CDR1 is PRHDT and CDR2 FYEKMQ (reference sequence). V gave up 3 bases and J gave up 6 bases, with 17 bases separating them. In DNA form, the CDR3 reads TGTGCCAGCAGCTTGGCCGGTCGCCCCCAGGATGGCTACACCTTC. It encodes CASSLAGRPQDGYTF.

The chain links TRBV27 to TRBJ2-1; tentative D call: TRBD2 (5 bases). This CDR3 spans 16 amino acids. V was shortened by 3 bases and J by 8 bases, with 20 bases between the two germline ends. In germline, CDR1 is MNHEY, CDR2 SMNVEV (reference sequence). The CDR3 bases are TGTGCCAGCAGTTTTAACGGCTATCGGTTGGAGGATGAGCAGTTCTTC. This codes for CASSFNGYRLEDEQFF.

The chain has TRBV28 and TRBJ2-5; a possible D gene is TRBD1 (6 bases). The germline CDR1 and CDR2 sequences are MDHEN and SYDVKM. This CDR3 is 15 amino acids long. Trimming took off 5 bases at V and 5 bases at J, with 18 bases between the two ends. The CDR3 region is CASSLIGTPGETQYF. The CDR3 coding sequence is TGTGCCAGCAGTCTCATCGGGACACCTGGGGAGACCCAGTACTTC.

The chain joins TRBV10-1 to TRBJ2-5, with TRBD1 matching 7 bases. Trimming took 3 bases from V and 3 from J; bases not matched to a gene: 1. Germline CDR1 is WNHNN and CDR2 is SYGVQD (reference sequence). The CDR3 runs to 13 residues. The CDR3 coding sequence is TGCGCCAGCAGTGAAGGGACAGAAGAGACCCAGTACTTC. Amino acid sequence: CASSEGTEETQYF.

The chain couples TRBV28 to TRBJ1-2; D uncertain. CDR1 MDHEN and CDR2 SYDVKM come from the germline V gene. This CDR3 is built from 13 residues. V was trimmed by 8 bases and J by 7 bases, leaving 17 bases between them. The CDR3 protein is CASGSPTRGGYTF. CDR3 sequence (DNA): TGTGCCAGCGGGTCTCCTACCCGGGGTGGCTACACCTTC.

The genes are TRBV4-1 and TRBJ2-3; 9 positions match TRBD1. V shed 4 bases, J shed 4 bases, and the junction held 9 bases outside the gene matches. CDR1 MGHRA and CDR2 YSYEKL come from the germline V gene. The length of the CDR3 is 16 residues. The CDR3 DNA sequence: TGCGCCAGCAGCCCCGGGACAGGGAATTACCCAGATACGCAGTATTTT. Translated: CASSPGTGNYPDTQYF.

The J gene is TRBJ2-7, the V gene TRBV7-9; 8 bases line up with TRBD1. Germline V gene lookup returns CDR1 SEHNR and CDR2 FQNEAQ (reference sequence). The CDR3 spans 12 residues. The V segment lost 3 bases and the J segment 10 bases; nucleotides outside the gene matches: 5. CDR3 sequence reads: CASSFRTGLQYF. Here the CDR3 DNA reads TGTGCCAGCAGCTTCCGGACAGGGCTACAGTACTTC. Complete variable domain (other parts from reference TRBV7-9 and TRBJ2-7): DTGVSQNPRHKITKRGQNVTFRCDPISEHNRLYWYRQTLGQGPEFLTYFQNEAQLEKSRLLSDRFSAERPKGSFSTLEIQRTEQGDSAMYLCASSFRTGLQYFGPGTRLTVT.

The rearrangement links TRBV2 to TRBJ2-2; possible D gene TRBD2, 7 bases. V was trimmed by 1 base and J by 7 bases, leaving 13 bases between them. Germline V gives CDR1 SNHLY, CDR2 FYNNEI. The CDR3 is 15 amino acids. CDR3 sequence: CASSEVSGGVGELFF. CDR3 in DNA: TGTGCCAGCAGTGAAGTTTCGGGGGGCGTCGGGGAGCTGTTTTTT.

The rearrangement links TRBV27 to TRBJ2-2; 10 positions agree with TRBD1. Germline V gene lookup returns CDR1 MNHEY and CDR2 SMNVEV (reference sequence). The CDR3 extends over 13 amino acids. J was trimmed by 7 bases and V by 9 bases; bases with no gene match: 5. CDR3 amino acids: CASGTGEGGELFF. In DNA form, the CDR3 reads TGTGCCAGTGGGACAGGGGAGGGCGGGGAGCTGTTTTTT.